This T cell receptor beta chain was observed in a study of OX40 agonist ivuxolimab in advanced cancers. Germline CDR1 MGHDK, CDR2 SYGVNS. Trimming pared 2 bases from V and 1 base from J, leaving 15 bases between. This CDR3 contains 17 residues. Some clones are missing from TCRdb's copy, which holds only in-frame ones; the method was immunoSEQ multiplex PCR. The sample shows 65,000 to 80,000 clones, around 80% of them seen only once. This specimen consisted of CD4+ or CD8+ T cells sorted from blood, obtained in a trial of the OX40 agonist ivuxolimab. V and J are TRBV25-1 and TRBJ2-1; D gene ambiguous. The clonotype originates from an adult with an advanced solid tumor such as melanoma, head and neck, liver or kidney cancer. CDR3 amino acids: CASSEGIWSPSYNEQFF. CDR3 sequence (DNA): TGTGCCAGCAGTGAAGGCATTTGGAGCCCGTCCTACAATGAGCAGTTCTTC.